These T cell receptor beta chains were read from a single sample in a study of human T cells and chemical hapten exposure. TCRdb independently ran MiXCR on the RACE reads; one entry per CDR3 protein. The sample records 380,000 or so distinct CDR3 sequences, more than 4.5% being singletons. Sequencing was performed on whole blood, taken in connection with sensitization to the hapten diphenylcyclopropenone (DPC). All receptors derive from a woman in her 50s with alopecia areata. Some clones in this sample may be carry-over from other donors' samples. Both conserved end residues are part of each CDR3. D genes are given only for firm matches. The size of a clone is reported for some rows only, either as once, few or many, or as a class for expanded clones.

D	size	V	J	DNA	CDR3
NA	many	TRBV28	TRBJ1-2	TGTGCCAGCAGCGCCAGGATACCCTATGGCTACACCTTC	CASSARIPYGYTF
TRBD1	many	TRBV5-4	TRBJ1-2	TGTGCCAGCAGCCCCCGGACAGGGAAGGAGGATGGCTACACCTTC	CASSPRTGKEDGYTF
NA	NA	TRBV29-1	TRBJ2-7	TGCAGCGTTGAGGTCGGGACAAGCTCCTACGAGCAGTACTTC	CSVEVGTSSYEQYF
NA	many	TRBV4-3	TRBJ1-1	TGCGCCAGCAGCCAAGCTCCGGGAACTGAAGCTTTCTTT	CASSQAPGTEAFF
NA	NA	TRBV11-2	TRBJ2-2	TGTGCCAGCAGCCCTCGTATGGAACCCGGGGAGCTGTTTTTT	CASSPRMEPGELFF
NA	few	TRBV5-1	TRBJ2-1	TGCGCCAGCAGCTTGGAAGGGACACCTACTAATGAGCAGTTCTTC	CASSLEGTPTNEQFF
NA	few	TRBV28	TRBJ2-3	TGTGCCAGCAGTTTTCCCAGGGAGGGCACAGATACGCAGTATTTT	CASSFPREGTDTQYF
NA	many	TRBV6-2/TRBV6-3	TRBJ1-1	TGTGCCAGCTGGAGGCAAGACCGCCCCGAAGCTTTCTTT	CASWRQDRPEAFF
NA	many	TRBV7-2	TRBJ1-6	TGTGCCAGCAGCCTGCGGACAGCCCCATATAATTCACCCCTCCACTTT	CASSLRTAPYNSPLHF
NA	many	TRBV15	TRBJ2-1	TGTGCCACCAGCAGAGATGGGGGTAGGATGGGGCAGTTCTTC	CATSRDGGRMGQFF
NA	many	TRBV29-1	TRBJ2-3	TGCAGCGTGGAAGGAACAGATACGCAGTATTTT	CSVEGTDTQYF
NA	many	TRBV10-2	TRBJ1-3	TGCGCCAGCAGTGAGTCTGTCTACTCTGGAAACACCATATATTTT	CASSESVYSGNTIYF
NA	many	TRBV13	TRBJ1-1	TGTGCCAGCAGCTTAGATCTGGGTGAAGCTTTCTTT	CASSLDLGEAFF
TRBD2	few	TRBV7-8	TRBJ2-5	TGTGCCAGCAGCACCTGGCGAGGACTAGCGGAAGAGACCCAGTACTTC	CASSTWRGLAEETQYF
TRBD1	many	TRBV10-3	TRBJ1-2	TGTGCCATCGAACGGGGACAGGGGGATGGCTACACCTTC	CAIERGQGDGYTF
NA	few	TRBV6-1	TRBJ1-2	TGTGCCAGCAGTCCCCAAGGTTGGGGGGCTACACCCGATGGCTACACCTTC	CASSPQGWGATPDGYTF
NA	NA	TRBV15	TRBJ1-1	TGTGCCACCAGCAGAGATTACGGCAGTACTGAAGCTTTCTTT	CATSRDYGSTEAFF
NA	NA	TRBV19	TRBJ2-2	TGTGCCAGGCCTGACCGGGACCCCGGGGAGCTGTTTTTT	CARPDRDPGELFF
TRBD2	NA	TRBV12-3/TRBV12-4	TRBJ2-1	TGTGCCAGCAGTTCCAAACCCCCTGGCGGGAGCGCAAGCAATGAGCAGTTCTTC	CASSSKPPGGSASNEQFF
NA	many	TRBV27	TRBJ1-3	TGTGCCAGTACCGACTACTTGAGCTCTGGAAACACCATATATTTT	CASTDYLSSGNTIYF
NA	few	TRBV11-1	TRBJ1-2	TGTGCCAGCAGCTTAAACGGGGGAGGCTACACCTTC	CASSLNGGGYTF
NA	NA	TRBV21-1	TRBJ2-7	TGTGCCAGCAGCAAACCCAGGCAAAACACCCGGGACAGCATTTCCGGGCAGTACTTC	CASSKPRQNTRDSISGQYF
TRBD1	few	TRBV6-1	TRBJ1-1	TGTGCCAGCAGGGGGGGACAGGGCGCTGAAGCTTTCTTT	CASRGGQGAEAFF
NA	many	TRBV20-1	TRBJ1-3	TGCAGTGCTAGAGAATTGGGAAGCGGAAACACCATATATTTT	CSARELGSGNTIYF
NA	many	TRBV3-1	TRBJ2-6	TGTGCCAGCAGCCACCGACAGGGGGCCAACGTCCTGACTTTC	CASSHRQGANVLTF
NA	few	TRBV28	TRBJ1-3	TGTGCCAGCAGTCCCGGGACGGACGAAAACACCATATATTTT	CASSPGTDENTIYF
TRBD1	few	TRBV20-1	TRBJ2-7	TGCAGTGCTGGAGACAGGGGGAGGAACTACGAGCAGTACTTC	CSAGDRGRNYEQYF
NA	many	TRBV28	TRBJ2-7	TGTGCCAGCAGTTTCGGGGACTACGAGCAGTACTTC	CASSFGDYEQYF
TRBD1	NA	TRBV7-9	TRBJ2-1	TGTGCCAGCAGCTTACCAGACAGGGACGGGAATGAGCAGTTCTTC	CASSLPDRDGNEQFF
NA	few	TRBV30	TRBJ2-3	TGTGCCTGGGCCAACGGGGAGACGCAGTATTTT	CAWANGETQYF
NA	many	TRBV10-3	TRBJ2-1	TGTGCCATCAGTGGTGACCGTAATAGTGGGCAGTTCTTC	CAISGDRNSGQFF
NA	many	TRBV6-6	TRBJ1-2	TGTGCCAGCAGTTATCGGCTCCTGGACGGTGGCTACACCTTC	CASSYRLLDGGYTF
NA	NA	TRBV11-2	TRBJ2-5	TGTGCCAGCAGCCAAGGGCACCAAGAGACCCAGTACTTC	CASSQGHQETQYF
NA	many	TRBV2	TRBJ2-4	TGTGCCAGCAATGGACCCCCTAACGACATTCAGTACTTC	CASNGPPNDIQYF
NA	many	TRBV29-1	TRBJ2-1	TGCAGCGCCGAACAGGGCGTCAAGGGATACAATGAGCAGTTCTTC	CSAEQGVKGYNEQFF
NA	NA	TRBV29-1	TRBJ2-2	TGCAGCGTCTCCGGAATGAACACCGGGGAGCTGTTTTTT	CSVSGMNTGELFF
NA	few	TRBV6-2/TRBV6-3	TRBJ2-1	TGTGCCAGCACCCTAGAGCTAGGGGAGCAGTTCTTC	CASTLELGEQFF
NA	NA	TRBV24-1	TRBJ2-2	TGTGCCACCAGTGATCCTCGACAGAACACCGGGGAGCTGTTTTTT	CATSDPRQNTGELFF
TRBD1	many	TRBV7-9	TRBJ2-7	TGTGCCAGCAGCTTAGCCGGGACAGGTCGGGCCGAGCAGTACTTC	CASSLAGTGRAEQYF
TRBD2	NA	TRBV20-1	TRBJ2-1	TGCAGTGCTAGAGGACGAATAACCATTGAGGGAGCGGGAGGAACGGACAATGAGCAGTTCTTC	CSARGRITIEGAGGTDNEQFF
NA	NA	TRBV5-4	TRBJ2-7	TGTGCCAGCAGCCCTGGTGTCGGCGGGGGCCTCTCCTACGAGCAGTACTTC	CASSPGVGGGLSYEQYF
TRBD2	many	TRBV6-6	TRBJ2-1	TGTGCCAGCAGACCAGTAGCGGGAAATGAGCAGTTCTTC	CASRPVAGNEQFF
NA	many	TRBV12-3/TRBV12-4	TRBJ1-2	TGTGCCAGCAGTTCGGGAACGAGCTACACCTTC	CASSSGTSYTF
TRBD1	NA	TRBV12-3/TRBV12-4	TRBJ1-1	TGTGCCAGCAGCCGACAAGACAGGGGCGTGGGGATGAACACTGAAGATTTCTTT	CASSRQDRGVGMNTEDFF
NA	few	TRBV19	TRBJ1-2	TGTGCCACAAACGAGGGCGTCTATGGCTACACCTTC	CATNEGVYGYTF
NA	NA	TRBV20-1	TRBJ1-6	TGCAGTGCTAGATCACCGGGACGGGGTGATTCACCCCTCCACTTT	CSARSPGRGDSPLHF